This T cell receptor (beta chain) stems from a study of T-cell reconstitution after alpha-beta-depleted transplantation in children. CDR1 SGHTA and CDR2 FQGNSA come from the germline V gene. The CDR3 length is 17 residues. V lost 3 bases and J lost 14; bases outside the gene matches: 17. Worth noting for this clonotype: The antigen is not known. This could be a read error, since a much larger clone is one nucleotide away.

Study conclusions and caveats: Newly made T cells mostly supplied T-cell counts and diversity one year after transplant. Some patients showed high day-60 TCRbeta diversity, which derived from surviving recipient T cells and thymic progenitors.

It was with unique molecular identifiers that the TCRbeta library was prepared. Using its own MiXCR run on the PCR reads, TCRdb lists one record per CDR3 protein. The sample includes around 270,000 distinct CDR3 sequences, 9.5% to 13% of them seen just once. The clonotype comes from a boy under three years old with acute myeloid leukemia, due to receive a stem cell transplant. This chain joins TRBV7-2 and TRBJ1-4; TRBD1 aligns across 11 bases. The material was PBMCs, obtained before TCRalphabeta/CD19-depleted stem cell transplant. CDR3 protein: CASSLDRGQGLRGNLFF. For the CDR3, the DNA is TGTGCCAGCAGCTTGGACAGGGGGCAAGGTTTACGGGGAAACCTGTTTTTT.